The rows below give T cell receptor beta chains drawn from one sample of a study of a mutant IDH1 vaccine in newly diagnosed glioma. Their antigens are not known. Data came from immunoSEQ multiplex PCR; TCRdb stores just in-frame clones and leaves some out. The repertoire consists of 34,000 or so clones, with more than 75% occurring once and the leading ten covering roughly 15%. The material was PBMCs, obtained from a glioma patient whose treatment included an IDH1 peptide vaccine. The receptors stem from a man aged 30 to 45 with glioma. The CDR3 runs from the conserved cysteine through the conserved F or W. The order of the fields is clone size, V gene, D gene, J gene, CDR3 protein, CDR3 DNA. The D gene is left open where the match is weak. A clone size is listed for some rows: how often the clone was seen (once, few, many), or a class if it is expanded.

NA	TRBV11-2	TRBD1	TRBJ1-4	CASSFLRWQGEGSNEKLFF	TGTGCCAGCAGCTTTCTTCGATGGCAGGGGGAGGGATCTAATGAAAAACTGTTTTTT
NA	TRBV9	TRBD2	TRBJ2-2	CASSVPSGREGTGELFF	TGTGCCAGCAGCGTCCCTAGCGGGAGGGAAGGCACCGGGGAGCTGTTTTTT
NA	TRBV7-2	TRBD1	TRBJ1-1	CASSWTGNTEAFF	TGTGCCAGCAGCTGGACAGGGAACACTGAAGCTTTCTTT
few	TRBV20-1	NA	TRBJ2-5	CSPRREETQYF	TGCAGTCCGCGGAGGGAGGAGACCCAGTACTTC
NA	TRBV25-1	TRBD1	TRBJ2-5	CASSEWGQLRYF	TGTGCCAGCAGTGAATGGGGACAGCTCCGGTACTTC
NA	TRBV29-1	NA	TRBJ1-2	CSSEQGIHTF	TGCAGCTCTGAGCAGGGGATCCACACCTTC
NA	TRBV5-1	NA	TRBJ1-1	CASGRDGGTEAFF	TGCGCCAGCGGCCGGGACGGTGGCACTGAAGCTTTCTTT
few	TRBV10-3	NA	TRBJ1-1	CAIKSASEAFF	TGTGCCATCAAATCGGCCTCTGAAGCTTTCTTT
few	TRBV25-1	TRBD1	TRBJ1-5	CASSAQGNQPQHF	TGTGCCAGCAGTGCACAGGGGAATCAGCCCCAGCATTTT
NA	TRBV25-1	NA	TRBJ2-7	CASSVGGTGYEQYF	TGTGCCAGCAGTGTAGGGGGGACTGGGTACGAGCAGTACTTC
NA	TRBV11-2	NA	TRBJ2-7	CASSPPAGGSYEQYF	TGTGCCAGCAGCCCCCCTGCGGGCGGGTCCTACGAGCAGTACTTC
few	TRBV6-1	NA	TRBJ1-1	CASSDRLLTEAFF	TGTGCCAGCAGTGATCGGCTACTCACTGAAGCTTTCTTT
NA	TRBV12-5	TRBD2	TRBJ2-3	CASGLATGGVTDTQYF	TGTGCTAGTGGTTTGGCCACGGGAGGGGTCACAGATACGCAGTATTTT
once	TRBV6-4	NA	TRBJ1-2	CASSSTGLDGYTF	TGTGCCAGCAGTTCGACGGGACTCGATGGCTACACCTTC
NA	TRBV6-1	NA	TRBJ1-1	CASSEMGGRTEAFF	TGTGCCAGCAGTGAAATGGGAGGAAGAACTGAAGCTTTCTTT
NA	TRBV6-5	NA	TRBJ2-5	CASSVETQYF	TGTGCCAGCAGTGTGGAGACCCAGTACTTC
NA	TRBV7-9	TRBD1	TRBJ2-7	CASSHLPDRGSYEQYF	TGTGCCAGCAGCCACCTCCCGGACAGGGGGTCCTACGAGCAGTACTTC
NA	TRBV4-1	NA	TRBJ2-2	CASSRGDITGELFF	TGCGCCAGCAGCCGGGGGGACATCACCGGGGAGCTGTTTTTT
NA	TRBV5-1	NA	TRBJ2-2	CASGIQGTGELFF	TGCGCCAGCGGAATACAGGGTACCGGGGAGCTGTTTTTT
NA	TRBV18	NA	TRBJ2-7	CASSPYNYEQYF	TGTGCCAGCTCACCCTACAACTACGAGCAGTACTTC
NA	TRBV5-1	NA	TRBJ2-6	CASSWTPTPGANVLTF	TGCGCCAGCAGCTGGACCCCGACCCCTGGGGCCAACGTCCTGACTTTC
NA	TRBV5-1	NA	TRBJ2-4	CASSLTPSGYLAKNIQYF	TGCGCCAGCAGCTTGACCCCCAGCGGCTACCTAGCCAAAAACATTCAGTACTTC
NA	TRBV5-5	TRBD2	TRBJ2-5	CASSLSLAGQETQYF	TGTGCCAGCAGCTTGTCACTAGCGGGCCAAGAGACCCAGTACTTC
few	TRBV15	NA	TRBJ1-2	CATSSAYSRFLNGYTF	TGTGCCACCAGCAGTGCATACAGTCGATTTTTAAATGGCTACACCTTC
once	TRBV5-1	NA	TRBJ2-6	CASSFLGTGANVLTF	TGCGCCAGCAGCTTCCTGGGGACTGGGGCCAACGTCCTGACTTTC
NA	TRBV5-1	TRBD1	TRBJ1-1	CASSWDSLNTEAFF	TGCGCCAGCAGCTGGGACAGTCTGAACACTGAAGCTTTCTTT
NA	TRBV6-1	NA	TRBJ2-6	CASSEHISGANVLTF	TGTGCCAGCAGTGAACATATATCTGGGGCCAACGTCCTGACTTTC
NA	TRBV6-4	NA	TRBJ1-1	CASSALLNTEAFF	TGTGCCAGCAGTGCACTTTTGAACACTGAAGCTTTCTTT
NA	TRBV7-2	TRBD2	TRBJ2-2	CASSLASGRAGELFF	TGTGCCAGCAGCTTAGCTAGCGGGAGGGCCGGGGAGCTGTTTTTT
NA	TRBV5-6	NA	TRBJ2-7	CASSSTLAGLSYEQYF	TGTGCCAGCAGCTCCACCTTGGCAGGTCTTTCCTACGAGCAGTACTTC
once	TRBV4-1	NA	TRBJ2-1	CASSHPGIAESSYNEQFF	TGCGCCAGCAGCCATCCGGGGATAGCCGAGAGCTCCTACAATGAGCAGTTCTTC
NA	TRBV27	TRBD1	TRBJ1-2	CASSTGQGISYGYTF	TGTGCCAGCAGTACGGGACAGGGTATTTCCTATGGCTACACCTTC
once	TRBV4-1	NA	TRBJ1-1	CASSQGGGLWATEAFF	TGCGCCAGCAGCCAGGGGGGGGGACTTTGGGCGACTGAAGCTTTCTTT
once	TRBV6-6	TRBD1	TRBJ1-1	CASSYGDRYNTEAFF	TGTGCCAGCAGTTACGGGGACAGATATAACACTGAAGCTTTCTTT
NA	TRBV19	NA	TRBJ2-2	CASSIDLYTGELFF	TGTGCCAGTAGTATTGACCTATACACCGGGGAGCTGTTTTTT
NA	TRBV7-2	NA	TRBJ2-3	CASSLTRDTDTQYF	TGTGCCAGCAGCTTAACTAGGGACACAGATACGCAGTATTTT
few	TRBV7-9	NA	TRBJ1-5	CASSTQGNQPQHF	TGTGCCAGCAGCACTCAGGGCAATCAGCCCCAGCATTTT
few	TRBV5-6	NA	TRBJ1-1	CASSPRQALNTEAFF	TGTGCCAGCAGCCCAAGACAGGCCTTGAACACTGAAGCTTTCTTT
NA	TRBV2	NA	TRBJ2-1	CASSERITNEQFF	TGTGCCAGCAGTGAAAGGATTACCAATGAGCAGTTCTTC
NA	TRBV28	NA	TRBJ2-3	CATYNSLVSIDTQYF	TGTGCCACCTATAATAGCCTAGTATCGATAGATACGCAGTATTTT
NA	TRBV7-2	NA	TRBJ2-3	CASSLLWEARSGTQYF	TGTGCCAGCAGCTTATTGTGGGAGGCCCGAAGTGGTACGCAGTATTTT
NA	TRBV4-2	TRBD1	TRBJ1-5	CASSQGGQGNQPQHF	TGTGCCAGCAGCCAAGGAGGACAGGGTAATCAGCCCCAGCATTTT
NA	TRBV25-1	NA	TRBJ2-3	CASSFGGKTSTDTQYF	TGTGCCAGCAGTTTCGGAGGGAAAACTAGCACAGATACGCAGTATTTT
NA	TRBV30	NA	TRBJ1-1	CAWSSGGGVNTEAFF	TGTGCCTGGAGTTCAGGAGGGGGAGTGAACACTGAAGCTTTCTTT
NA	TRBV29-1	NA	TRBJ2-2	CSVQRGSVTGELFF	TGCAGCGTTCAAAGGGGGTCTGTCACCGGGGAGCTGTTTTTT
few	TRBV29-1	NA	TRBJ1-5	CSVGGGGEQPQHF	TGCAGCGTTGGCGGCGGGGGGGAACAGCCCCAGCATTTT
NA	TRBV10-3	TRBD2	TRBJ2-3	CAISYISGSTDTQYF	TGTGCCATCAGCTATATTAGCGGGAGCACAGATACGCAGTATTTT
NA	TRBV19	TRBD1	TRBJ1-5	CASSTTGTNQPQHF	TGTGCCAGTAGTACGACAGGGACCAATCAGCCCCAGCATTTT
NA	TRBV4-1	NA	TRBJ1-1	CASSQGQENTEAFF	TGCGCCAGCAGCCAAGGCCAAGAGAACACTGAAGCTTTCTTT
NA	TRBV14	TRBD2	TRBJ2-5	CASSQVRTASGRGETQYF	TGTGCCAGCAGCCAAGTGAGGACCGCTAGCGGGAGGGGCGAGACCCAGTACTTC
NA	TRBV2	TRBD1	TRBJ1-4	CASSEARQGLGEKLFF	TGTGCCAGCAGTGAAGCGCGACAGGGGCTGGGTGAAAAACTGTTTTTT
NA	TRBV7-2	NA	TRBJ2-3	CASSDRADTQYF	TGTGCCAGCAGTGACCGGGCCGATACGCAGTATTTT
NA	TRBV9	NA	TRBJ2-1	CASSAMGQAPYNEQFF	TGTGCCAGCAGCGCGATGGGTCAGGCCCCGTACAATGAGCAGTTCTTC
NA	TRBV12-5	NA	TRBJ2-1	CASGPQGGSENEQFF	TGTGCTAGTGGCCCACAGGGAGGGTCGGAGAATGAGCAGTTCTTC
NA	TRBV29-1	TRBD2	TRBJ2-1	CSVEFSGSPYNEQFF	TGCAGCGTTGAGTTTAGCGGGAGTCCCTACAATGAGCAGTTCTTC